This TCR beta chain was obtained from a study of shared clonotypes between healthy human individuals. Study-level information: Three plates each covered CD4 naive and memory; CD8 naive two, CD8 memory one.

A remark on this clone: No antigen is known for it.

Germline V gene sequence: CDR1 LGHNA, CDR2 YNFKEQ. The CDR3 sequence is 14 residues long. Deletions cut 1 base from V and 0 bases from J, with 7 bases between. Only in-frame clones appear in the TCRdb table, and some are missing; sequencing was by immunoSEQ multiplex PCR. The sample includes 1.5 million to 2.5 million clones, over 85% of them seen just once. CD45RO-negative CD8 cells positively selected for CCR7 made up the naive population, which excluded terminally differentiated effector memory CD45RA+ cells. General study points: The study found lower generation probabilities in non-shared clonotypes than in those shared by all four donors. With several donors compared, roughly 5% of naive CD4 clonotypes were shared.

The rearrangement links TRBV4-2 to TRBJ2-7, with D unclear. Sequences were obtained from naive CD8+ T cells sorted from blood. This TCR was recovered from a man between 18 and 29 years old in good health. CDR3 protein: CASSQGDTSYEQYF. DNA for the CDR3: TGTGCCAGCAGCCAAGGAGACACCTCCTACGAGCAGTACTTC.